This T cell receptor beta chain came from a study of spatial heterogeneity in lung cancer. Individual TCR cDNA molecules each bore their own unique molecular identifier. MiXCR was run by TCRdb on the 5' RACE reads, yielding one entry per CDR3 protein. The table lists about 500 distinct CDR3 sequences, about a tenth of them singletons, with roughly 24% in the top ten. Time point specified: sample taken at primary tumor resection. This CDR3 has 14 residues. The V and J ends lost 4 bases and 8 bases, in that order; junction bases with no gene match: 6. Germline assignment: CDR1 ENHRY and CDR2 SYGVKD. Study-wide results and limits: Tumor mutation count correlated with how many alpha and beta TCRs expanded intratumorally. Coverage of tumor T cells, by estimate, reached roughly 7% for alpha chains and around 13% for beta chains.

In this sample, this clonotype is medium-sized. Antigen: not known. Source: lung tumor tissue, taken at surgery. J is TRBJ2-1 and V is TRBV10-3; 9 nucleotides align to TRBD1. This receptor was taken from a female donor with early-stage non-small cell lung cancer. Here the CDR3 reads CAISVGQGSDEQFF. The CDR3 region has the DNA TGTGCCATCAGTGTCGGACAGGGGAGCGATGAGCAGTTCTTC.